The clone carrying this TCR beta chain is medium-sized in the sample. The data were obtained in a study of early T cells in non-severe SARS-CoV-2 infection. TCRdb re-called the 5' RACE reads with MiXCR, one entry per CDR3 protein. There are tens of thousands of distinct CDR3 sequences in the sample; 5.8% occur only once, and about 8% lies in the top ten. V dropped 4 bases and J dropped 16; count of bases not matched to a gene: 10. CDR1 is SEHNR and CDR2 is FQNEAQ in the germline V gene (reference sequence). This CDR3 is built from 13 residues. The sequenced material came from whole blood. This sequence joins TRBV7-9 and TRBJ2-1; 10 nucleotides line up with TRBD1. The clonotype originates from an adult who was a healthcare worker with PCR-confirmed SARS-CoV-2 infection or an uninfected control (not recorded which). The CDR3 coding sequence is TGTGCCAGCAGCTGGGACAGGGGTGGTAGGCATTTCTTC. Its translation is CASSWDRGGRHFF. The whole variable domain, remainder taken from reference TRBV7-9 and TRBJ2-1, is DTGVSQNPRHKITKRGQNVTFRCDPISEHNRLYWYRQTLGQGPEFLTYFQNEAQLEKSRLLSDRFSAERPKGSFSTLEIQRTEQGDSAMYLCASSWDRGGRHFFGPGTRLTVL.